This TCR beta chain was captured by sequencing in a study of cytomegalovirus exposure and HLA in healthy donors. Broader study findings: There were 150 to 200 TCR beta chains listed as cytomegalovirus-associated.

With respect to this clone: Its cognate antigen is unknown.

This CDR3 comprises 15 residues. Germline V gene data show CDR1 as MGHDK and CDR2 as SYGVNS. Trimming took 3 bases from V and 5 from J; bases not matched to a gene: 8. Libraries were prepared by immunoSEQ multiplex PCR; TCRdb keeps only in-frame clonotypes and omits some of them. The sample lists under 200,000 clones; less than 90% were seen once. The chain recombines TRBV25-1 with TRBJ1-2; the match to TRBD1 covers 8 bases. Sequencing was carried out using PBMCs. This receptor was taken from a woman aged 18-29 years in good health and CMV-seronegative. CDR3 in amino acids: CASSDLEQGDYGYTF. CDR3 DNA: TGTGCCAGCAGTGATTTAGAACAGGGGGATTATGGCTACACCTTC.